This T cell receptor beta chain was observed in a study of neurological immune-mediated disorders. With 10-nucleotide random UMIs, 5'RACE was used to make the cDNA. Using its own MiXCR run on the 5' RACE reads, TCRdb lists one record per CDR3 protein. Of over 90,000 distinct CDR3 sequences listed, 11% are singletons. Germline V gene lookup returns CDR1 SGHNT and CDR2 YYREEE (reference sequence). The junction had 8 bases not matched to a gene; V was cut back by 3 bases and J by 6 bases. This CDR3 spans 15 amino acids. This clonotype was seen repeatedly, ten times or more. The time point is: longitudinal time-point 3. The unsorted libraries were prepared from 2 million PBMCs (stored at -80 C).

This sequence originates from a female donor with HTLV-1-associated myelopathy (HAM/TSP). Sequencing was carried out using PBMCs. The chain couples TRBV5-4 to TRBJ2-2, with 7 bases that match TRBD2. In DNA form, the CDR3 reads TGTGCCAGCAGCTCGGGACTACTCGCAGCCGGGGAGCTGTTTTTT. This sequence encodes CASSSGLLAAGELFF.